These 27 T cell receptor beta chains share one sample of origin, sequenced in a study of blood T cell repertoires in COVID-19. The method was immunoSEQ multiplex PCR; TCRdb's version includes in-frame clones alone and lacks a portion of them. Of some 150,000 clones detected, 80% to 90% appear once; the ten largest clones hold approximately 2.8%. Specimen: peripheral blood. The source is a woman in her fifties or sixties with active COVID-19.

A single count supports this clone. The chain recombines TRBV10-3 with TRBJ2-3; TRBD2 matches at 9 bases. The CDR3 totals 17 residues. Germline lookup yields CDR1 ENHRY and CDR2 SYGVKD. V shed 5 bases and J 1 base; nucleotides not matched to a gene: 10. This CDR3 reads CAISPGWVAGGTDTQYF. DNA of the CDR3: TGTGCCATCAGTCCCGGGTGGGTAGCGGGAGGCACAGATACGCAGTATTTT.

V gene TRBV5-6 combines with J gene TRBJ2-3; D is possibly TRBD1 (5 bases). The germline CDR1 and CDR2 sequences are SGHDT and YYEEEE. This CDR3 contains 13 residues. Deletions cut 5 bases from V and 4 bases from J, with 11 bases between. CDR3 nucleotides: TGTGCCAGCAGGCCAGGACACTCAGATACGCAGTATTTT. This codes for CASRPGHSDTQYF.

This clone was counted a single time. The genes are TRBV18 and TRBJ2-5; D may be TRBD2 (6 bases). The CDR3 loop spans 19 amino acids. V lost 0 bases, J lost 5 bases, and 25 bases lay in between. Per the germline V gene, CDR1 is KGHSH and CDR2 is LQKENI. The CDR3 sequence is CASSPPRRGKEVAPETQYF. The CDR3 bases are TGTGCCAGCTCACCACCTAGGAGGGGAAAAGAGGTAGCTCCGGAGACCCAGTACTTC.

V gene TRBV27 combines with J gene TRBJ1-1; D is perhaps TRBD1 (5 bases). Germline V gene sequence: CDR1 MNHEY, CDR2 SMNVEV (reference sequence). The V end lost 5 bases, the J end lost 0 bases, and 22 bases lay between the germline ends. The CDR3 loop spans 18 amino acids. CDR3 loop: CASSGRAALVGLNTEAFF. The DNA of the CDR3 is TGTGCCAGCAGTGGCAGGGCCGCACTGGTCGGGTTGAACACTGAAGCTTTCTTT.

The rearrangement uses TRBV27 and TRBJ1-4; a weak D match, TRBD1 (5 bases). CDR1 and CDR2 from the germline V gene are MNHEY and SMNVEV (reference sequence). V was clipped by 4 bases and J by 0 bases, with 6 bases between them. The CDR3 covers 14 residues. The CDR3, as DNA: TGTGCCAGCAGTTCGGGGGCAACTAATGAAAAACTGTTTTTT. As protein: CASSSGATNEKLFF.

This sequence joins TRBV6-1 and TRBJ1-1; 9 bases are shared with TRBD1. The germline gives CDR1 MNHNS, CDR2 SASEGT. V was pared by 1 base and J by 11 bases, with 8 bases of the junction left unmatched. CDR3 length: 14 residues. The CDR3 DNA follows: TGTGCCAGCAGTGAAGACAGGGGGCAAAGTTGGGCTTTCTTT. This translates into CASSEDRGQSWAFF.

V usage is TRBV7-9 and J usage is TRBJ2-7, with D perhaps matching TRBD2 (6 bases). V was clipped by 5 bases and J by 0 bases, with 17 bases between them. Germline CDR1 is SEHNR and CDR2 is FQNEAQ (reference sequence). The CDR3 runs to 16 residues. CDR3 region: CASSASRGDFSYEQYF. The CDR3 nucleotides are TGTGCCAGCAGCGCTAGTAGAGGGGACTTCTCCTACGAGCAGTACTTC.

V and J are TRBV7-3 and TRBJ2-1, with D tentatively TRBD2 (8 bases). CDR3 length: 15 amino acids. Germline V gene lookup returns CDR1 SGHTA and CDR2 FQGTGA. Trimming shortened V by 5 bases and J by 7 bases, and 18 bases separated the two germline ends. CDR3 coding DNA: TGTGCCAGCAGCCATCGGGAGGGGGCGAGGAATGAGCAGTTCTTC. Residues: CASSHREGARNEQFF.

This clone has more than one count but fewer than ten. The rearrangement links TRBV11-2 to TRBJ1-6; D might be TRBD1 (5 bases). Trimming removed 1 base at V and 10 bases at J, with 20 bases between. CDR3 size: 17 residues. The germline gives CDR1 SGHAT, CDR2 FQNNGV. The CDR3 nucleotides read TGTGCCAGCAGCTTAGGCCGAGGGCGGGACGGCCGATCACCCCTCCACTTT. As protein: CASSLGRGRDGRSPLHF.

The V gene is TRBV4-2, the J gene TRBJ2-3, with 10 positions matching TRBD2. Germline CDR1 LGHNA, CDR2 YNFKEQ. The CDR3 spans 15 residues. J lost 5 bases, V lost 0 bases, and 2 bases had no gene match. The CDR3 sequence: CASSQDPSGGDTQYF. CDR3 coding DNA: TGTGCCAGCAGCCAAGACCCTAGCGGGGGAGATACGCAGTATTTT.

This sequence joins TRBV3-1 (or the pseudogene TRBV3-2) and TRBJ2-7, with TRBD1 identical over 8 bases. The J segment lost 3 bases and the V segment lost 4 bases, leaving 5 bases of the junction unmatched. This CDR3 spans 14 amino acids. Germline CDR1 LGHDT, CDR2 YNNKEL (reference sequence). Written as DNA, the CDR3 is TGTGCCAGCAGCCCCCATGGGACAGGCTACGAGCAGTACTTC. Protein sequence: CASSPHGTGYEQYF.

The chain recombines TRBV15 with TRBJ2-3; TRBD2 agrees at 8 bases. CDR1 and CDR2 from the germline V gene are LNHNV and YYDKDF (reference sequence). V gave up 8 bases and J gave up 3 bases; unmatched junction bases: 7. The CDR3 is made up of 14 amino acids. The CDR3 protein is CATGGGRMTDTQYF. In DNA, the CDR3 is TGTGCCACCGGCGGGGGGAGGATGACAGATACGCAGTATTTT. Supplemented by reference TRBV15 and TRBJ2-3, the full variable domain reads DAMVIQNPRYQVTQFGKPVTLSCSQTLNHNVMYWYQQKSSQAPKLLFHYYDKDFNNEADTPDNFQSRRPNTSFCFLDIRSPGLGDTAMYLCATGGGRMTDTQYFGPGTRLTVL.

The rearrangement uses TRBV5-8 and TRBJ2-1, with TRBD2 as a possible D gene (5 bases). CDR3 length equals 15 residues. Germline assignment: CDR1 SGHTS and CDR2 YDEGEE. The ends were cut back, 1 base at V and 6 bases at J, with 14 bases in the middle. The CDR3, as DNA: TGTGCCAGCAGCTTGAATACTAGGCCCACCAATGAGCAGTTCTTC. This translates into CASSLNTRPTNEQFF.

The V and J genes are TRBV28 and TRBJ2-2, with a tentative D call TRBD1 (6 bases). The CDR3 sequence is 15 residues long. Trimming shortened V by 4 bases and J by 5 bases, and 14 bases separated the two germline ends. The V gene's germline CDR1 is MDHEN and CDR2 SYDVKM. This CDR3 is CASSSGAVGTGELFF. DNA of the CDR3: TGTGCCAGCAGTTCAGGGGCCGTCGGAACCGGGGAGCTGTTTTTT.

V is TRBV28 and J is TRBJ1-4; no clear D gene. V was shortened by 4 bases and J by 0 bases, with 9 bases between the two germline ends. The germline V gene encodes CDR1 MDHEN and CDR2 SYDVKM. CDR3 size: 15 residues. DNA for the CDR3: TGTGCCAGCAGTTCCCCGCGCTCAACTAATGAAAAACTGTTTTTT. Translated, it gives CASSSPRSTNEKLFF.

The V call is TRBV2, the J call TRBJ2-3, with 8 bases matching TRBD2. Germline V gene lookup returns CDR1 SNHLY and CDR2 FYNNEI. This CDR3 comprises 14 residues. Trimming took 7 bases from V and 9 from J; bases not matched to a gene: 12. The CDR3, as DNA: TGTGCCAGCAAAAACGGGAGGGGACCGGAGACGCAGTATTTT. It codes for CASKNGRGPETQYF.

The chain uses TRBV5-1 and TRBJ2-3; TRBD2 matches at 13 bases. J lost 2 bases, V lost 0 bases, and 6 bases had no gene match. The CDR3 consists of 18 residues. Per germline, CDR1 SGHRS and CDR2 YFSETQ. The CDR3 loop reads CASSLAGTSGAYTDTQYF. CDR3 sequence (DNA): TGCGCCAGCAGCTTGGCCGGGACTAGCGGGGCCTACACAGATACGCAGTATTTT.

In its sample, this clone was seen a few times. The chain has TRBV29-1 and TRBJ2-7; 11 nucleotides match TRBD2. CDR3 length equals 15 residues. J was trimmed by 1 base and V by 6 bases; bases with no gene match: 8. Germline V gene data show CDR1 as SQVTM and CDR2 as ANQGSEA. CDR3 sequence: CSVQGGLADSYEQYF. CDR3 sequence (DNA): TGCAGCGTGCAAGGGGGACTAGCGGATTCCTACGAGCAGTACTTC.

The chain employs TRBV6-4 and TRBJ2-7, with 11 bases matching TRBD2. This CDR3 has 14 residues. The germline V gene has CDR1 MRHNA and CDR2 SNTAGT. V shed 3 bases and J 3 bases; nucleotides not matched to a gene: 1. CDR3 DNA: TGTGCCAGCAGTGAGCTAGCGGGAGGCTACGAGCAGTACTTC. Amino acid sequence: CASSELAGGYEQYF.

The rearrangement links TRBV5-5 to TRBJ2-3; 9 bases are a match to TRBD2. The CDR3 loop spans 16 amino acids. Germline lookup yields CDR1 SGHKS and CDR2 YYEKEE (reference sequence). Trimming cost V 4 bases and J 0 bases; bases outside gene matches: 6. CDR3 region: CASSPPTSGSTDTQYF. CDR3 nucleotide sequence: TGTGCCAGCAGCCCCCCTACTAGCGGGAGCACAGATACGCAGTATTTT.

The rearrangement joins TRBV6-2 or TRBV6-3 to TRBJ2-4; TRBD1 agrees at 9 bases. The CDR3 extends over 17 amino acids. CDR1 MNHEY and CDR2 SVGEGT come from the germline V gene. V trimming: 3 bases; J trimming: 3 bases; junction bases outside the gene matches: 9. The CDR3 sequence is CASSYADRGRGKNIQYF. In DNA form, the CDR3 reads TGTGCCAGCAGTTATGCGGACAGGGGTAGGGGCAAAAACATTCAGTACTTC.

The J gene is TRBJ1-6, the V gene TRBV6-2 or TRBV6-3; TRBD1 matches at 9 bases. Per the germline V gene, CDR1 is MNHEY and CDR2 is SVGEGT. V trimming: 5 bases; J trimming: 10 bases; junction bases outside the gene matches: 12. The CDR3 loop spans 16 amino acids. The DNA for the CDR3 is TGTGCCAGCAGTCTACAGGGGGCGCGCATCGGCTCACCCCTCCACTTT. It translates to CASSLQGARIGSPLHF.

Details on this clone: This CDR3 is also generated by other DNA sequences in the sample. The chain recombines TRBV5-1 with TRBJ2-7, with a possible D match to TRBD1 (6 bases). Trimming took off 0 bases at V and 0 bases at J, with 7 bases between the two ends. CDR3 length equals 14 residues. Per the germline V gene, CDR1 is SGHRS and CDR2 is YFSETQ. The DNA for the CDR3 is TGCGCCAGCAGCTTGGTCAGGGGCTCCTACGAGCAGTACTTC. It codes for CASSLVRGSYEQYF.

V usage is TRBV6-5 and J usage is TRBJ1-4; D is perhaps TRBD1 (6 bases). V lost 6 bases to trimming and J lost 3 bases, with 11 bases between them. Germline CDR1 is MNHEY and CDR2 is SVGAGI. The CDR3 runs to 14 residues. For the CDR3, the DNA is TGTGCCAGCAGCTTACAGGGCCCTAATGAAAAACTGTTTTTT. Amino acids: CASSLQGPNEKLFF.

V is TRBV5-4 and J is TRBJ2-3; a possible D gene is TRBD2 (5 bases). The CDR3 has 15 amino acids. Germline V gives CDR1 SGHNT, CDR2 YYREEE (reference sequence). V gave up 2 bases and J gave up 2 bases, with 12 bases separating them. The CDR3 DNA is TGTGCCAGCAGCTTTGAGAGCGGACCCACAGATACGCAGTATTTT. Translated: CASSFESGPTDTQYF.

The chain employs TRBV5-5 and TRBJ2-5, with D maybe TRBD1 (5 bases). The CDR3 has 13 residues. CDR1 and CDR2 from the germline V gene are SGHKS and YYEKEE (reference sequence). The germline V and J ends were trimmed by 2 bases and 3 bases, with 8 bases remaining between them. This CDR3 is CASSFIGEETQYF. The CDR3 nucleotides are TGTGCCAGCAGCTTTATAGGGGAAGAGACCCAGTACTTC. Variable domain in full (rest from reference TRBV5-5 and TRBJ2-5): DAGVTQSPTHLIKTRGQQVTLRCSPISGHKSVSWYQQVLGQGPQFIFQYYEKEERGRGNFPDRFSARQFPNYSSELNVNALLLGDSALYLCASSFIGEETQYFGPGTRLLVL.

This clone appeared a few times. The rearrangement links TRBV6-5 to TRBJ2-7; 14 bases are shared with TRBD2. The germline gives CDR1 MNHEY, CDR2 SVGAGI. The CDR3 sequence is 16 residues long. J gave up 9 bases and V 2 bases, and 9 bases lay outside the gene matches. The CDR3 region is CASSYGSMGTSGRQYF. CDR3 coding DNA: TGTGCCAGCAGTTACGGGTCTATGGGGACTAGCGGGAGGCAGTACTTC.